Listed below are T cell receptor beta chains from one sample, sequenced in a study of T cells in Graves' hyperthyroidism and ophthalmopathy. TCRdb called the multiplex PCR reads again in MiXCR, with one record for every CDR3 protein. This table has hundreds of thousands of distinct CDR3 sequences, approximately 14% appearing once. Sequenced material: blood. These receptors all stem from a woman between 18 and 29 years old with Graves' hyperthyroidism. Each CDR3 is given with its conserved first and last residue. Each record gives: J gene, V gene, CDR3 protein.

TRBJ2-7 TRBV7-9 CASSLSGPGGSYEQYF
TRBJ1-2 TRBV28 CASRAGTGVIGYGYTF
TRBJ1-1 TRBV3-1 CASGAGGGNTEAFF
TRBJ2-3 TRBV25-1 CASSDEGRDREVDTQYF
TRBJ1-1 TRBV28 CASSFRPATDTGNTEAFF
TRBJ1-1 TRBV20-1 CSVVQGNTEAFF
TRBJ2-3 TRBV12-3/TRBV12-4 CASSLTLPTDTQYF
TRBJ2-5 TRBV18 CASSPGQGETQYF
TRBJ2-3 TRBV19 CASSLASIIQDTQYF
TRBJ1-1 TRBV19 CASSRSLPDTEAFF
TRBJ2-6 TRBV13 CASSDRLSGANVLTF
TRBJ2-3 TRBV20-1 CSASSTSGGTDTQYF
TRBJ1-5 TRBV20-1 CSASGTGVNLQHF
TRBJ1-4 TRBV7-9 CASSVTGTANEKLFF
TRBJ1-3 TRBV19 CASSITGSGNTIYF
TRBJ2-3 TRBV6-4 CASSVTGGDTDTQYF
TRBJ1-1 TRBV2 CASSEQKPRNTEAFF
TRBJ2-1 TRBV3-1 CASSQEPRNSFNEQFF
TRBJ1-1 TRBV20-1 CSARKGGAEAFF
TRBJ1-5 TRBV6-1 CAITIELTGAISGSNQPQHF
TRBJ2-1 TRBV10-3 CAIRDRGRVDEQFF
TRBJ1-4 TRBV6-1 CASTKTGREKLFF
TRBJ2-4 TRBV2 CASSDRVRNIQYF
TRBJ1-2 TRBV25-1 CASSDYWTAEGGYTF
TRBJ2-5 TRBV9 CASSHSRTGLAGGETQYF
TRBJ2-6 TRBV7-3 CASSSGSSGANVLTF
TRBJ1-4 TRBV27 CASRVENEKLFF
TRBJ1-1 TRBV3-1 CATSPSQNTEAFF
TRBJ2-6 TRBV7-8 CASIPRDVPGGSSGTNVLTF
TRBJ1-3 TRBV27 CASSPRDRGRTGNTIYF
TRBJ2-7 TRBV6-1 CASSEAQVDSYEQYF
TRBJ2-7 TRBV7-2 CASRYSGEQYF
TRBJ1-4 TRBV20-1 CSAEAGSANEKLFF
TRBJ1-4 TRBV7-6 CASSLVGKSGEKLFF
TRBJ2-1 TRBV19 CASSEPLRSSYNEQFF
TRBJ2-3 TRBV20-1 CSARAGTGSADTQYF
TRBJ1-1 TRBV20-1 CSAKDRVTEAFF
TRBJ2-7 TRBV5-1 CASSLSGALTYEQYF
TRBJ1-4 TRBV6-1 CASSGATTNEKLFF
TRBJ1-5 TRBV5-5 CASSLAVDQPQHF
TRBJ2-7 TRBV6-1 CASRVSQGREQYF
TRBJ1-5 TRBV2 CASRGDESTGNEDQPQHF
TRBJ1-6 TRBV5-4 CASRQAPGYNSPLHF
TRBJ2-3 TRBV14 CASSQEGDRAFVTDTQYF
TRBJ1-3 TRBV7-6 CASSTTGAGNTIYF
TRBJ1-3 TRBV29-1 CSAAVSGNTIYF
TRBJ1-6 TRBV7-3 CASSLFAASNSPLHF
TRBJ2-7 TRBV3-1 CASSQESGPSYEQYF
TRBJ1-5 TRBV6-1 CAKRQGKNQPQHF
TRBJ2-5 TRBV4-1 CASSQTDRTETQYF
TRBJ2-7 TRBV20-1 CSATEGRDEQYF
TRBJ2-4 TRBV13 CASSSLLIVGENIQYF
TRBJ1-2 TRBV5-1 CASSSSGQGGYTF